Below, 18 T cell receptor beta chains from the same sample are listed, as sequenced in a study of OX40 agonist ivuxolimab in advanced cancers. The data were produced by immunoSEQ multiplex PCR, yet TCRdb's version contains in-frame clones alone and is incomplete. The sample includes roughly 100,000 clones, 90% to 97% seen only once; the top ten take 2% to 2.5%. Material: CD4+ or CD8+ T cells sorted from blood, obtained in a trial of the OX40 agonist ivuxolimab. The receptors were gathered from an adult with an advanced solid tumor such as melanoma, head and neck, liver or kidney cancer.

This sequence joins TRBV7-6 and TRBJ2-7, with D perhaps TRBD2 (5 bases). Looked up from germline, CDR1 is SGHVS and CDR2 is FNYEAQ. Trimming stripped 5 bases from V and 2 bases from J, with 7 bases between. This CDR3 is 12 amino acids long. The CDR3: CASSPGTYEQYF. Written as DNA, the CDR3 is TGTGCCAGCAGCCCCGGGACCTACGAGCAGTACTTC.

The chain has TRBV28 and TRBJ2-7; possible D gene TRBD1, 5 bases. Per the germline V gene, CDR1 is MDHEN and CDR2 is SYDVKM. Trimming shortened V by 0 bases and J by 6 bases, and 12 bases separated the two germline ends. The CDR3 is 14 residues long. Here the CDR3 reads CASSLWTDPGEQYF. The DNA for the CDR3 is TGTGCCAGCAGTTTATGGACAGATCCCGGCGAGCAGTACTTC.

The J gene is TRBJ2-3, the V gene TRBV2, with a possible D match to TRBD1 (5 bases). This CDR3 region has 12 residues. The germline CDR1 and CDR2 sequences are SNHLY and FYNNEI. Trimming cost V 6 bases and J 1 base, with 5 bases left between them. The CDR3 loop reads CASRGGTDTQYF. The CDR3 nucleotides read TGTGCCAGCAGAGGGGGCACAGATACGCAGTATTTT.

The chain joins TRBV6-4 to TRBJ1-1; D is possibly TRBD1 (5 bases). From germline, CDR1 is MRHNA and CDR2 SNTAGT. The V end was cut by 6 bases, the J end by 2 bases, with 19 bases between. This CDR3 has 16 amino acids. CDR3 sequence reads: CASRGREVRGNTEAFF. The CDR3 nucleotides are TGTGCCAGCAGGGGAAGGGAGGTTAGGGGAAACACTGAAGCTTTCTTT.

V is TRBV14 and J is TRBJ2-5; D remains ambiguous. The CDR3 contains 14 residues. V was pared by 4 bases and J by 0 bases, with 9 bases between. CDR1 and CDR2 from the germline V gene are SGHDN and FVKESK. DNA for the CDR3: TGTGCCAGCAGCCCGGACGGAAACCAAGAGACCCAGTACTTC. Amino acids: CASSPDGNQETQYF. Using reference TRBV14 and TRBJ2-5 for the parts outside the CDR3, the full variable domain is EAGVTQFPSHSVIEKGQTVTLRCDPISGHDNLYWYRRVMGKEIKFLLHFVKESKQDESGMPNNRFLAERTGGTYSTLKVQPAELEDSGVYFCASSPDGNQETQYFGPGTRLLVL.

The chain recombines TRBV6-5 with TRBJ2-3, with a tentative D call TRBD2 (6 bases). The V and J ends lost 2 bases and 2 bases respectively, with 14 bases between them. Germline V gives CDR1 MNHEY, CDR2 SVGAGI. CDR3 length: 16 amino acids. CDR3 sequence (DNA): TGTGCCAGCAGTTACGGGGAGGTTGGATCCACAGATACGCAGTATTTT. This gives the protein CASSYGEVGSTDTQYF.

The V and J genes are TRBV11-2 and TRBJ1-2; D unclear. This CDR3 region has 13 residues. The V gene's germline CDR1 is SGHAT and CDR2 FQNNGV. Trimming stripped 0 bases from V and 1 base from J, with 3 bases between. CDR3 protein: CASSLDLNYGYTF. The DNA for the CDR3 is TGTGCCAGCAGCTTAGATCTTAACTATGGCTACACCTTC.

The chain has TRBV2 and TRBJ2-7; weak D call: TRBD1 (5 bases). With 6 bases removed from V and 6 bases from J, the gap between germline ends came to 15 bases. Germline loops: CDR1 SNHLY, CDR2 FYNNEI. The CDR3 is 13 residues long. The CDR3 spells CASRDPVRGEQYF. The CDR3, as DNA: TGTGCCAGCAGAGACCCCGTTAGGGGCGAGCAGTACTTC.

This rearrangement joins TRBV19 to TRBJ2-7; 10 bases agree with TRBD1. The V and J ends lost 5 bases and 1 base, in that order; junction bases with no gene match: 5. The V gene's germline CDR1 is LNHDA and CDR2 SQIVND (reference sequence). The CDR3 extends over 15 amino acids. This CDR3 is CASSPGTGDSYEQYF. DNA for the CDR3: TGTGCCAGTAGTCCTGGGACAGGGGATTCCTACGAGCAGTACTTC.

The chain joins TRBV23-1 to TRBJ2-5; possible D gene TRBD2, 5 bases. TRBV23-1 is recorded as an ORF, its role being uncertain. This CDR3 is built from 15 residues. The CDR3 loop is CAWQFRRGKKETQYF. CDR3 DNA: TGCGCGTGGCAATTCAGACGAGGGAAAAAAGAGACCCAGTACTTC.

The chain uses TRBV5-4 and TRBJ2-3; possibly TRBD2 for D (5 bases). The CDR3 covers 12 residues. V shed 4 bases and J shed 3 bases, with 6 bases lying between them. CDR1 and CDR2 (germline): SGHNT, YYREEE (reference sequence). For the CDR3, the DNA is TGTGCCAGCAGCCGGGGAACAGATACGCAGTATTTT. This gives the protein CASSRGTDTQYF.

This chain joins TRBV28 and TRBJ1-3, with D possibly TRBD1 on 6 matching bases. From germline, CDR1 is MDHEN and CDR2 SYDVKM. The CDR3 totals 17 residues. Deletions cut 10 bases from V and 3 bases from J, with 25 bases between. The CDR3 protein is CATSILHYGGLGNTIYF. CDR3 DNA: TGTGCCACCTCAATTCTCCACTACGGGGGGCTTGGAAACACCATATATTTT.

This rearrangement joins TRBV6-6 to TRBJ2-1; no clear D gene. CDR3 size: 13 residues. The germline V and J ends were trimmed by 2 bases and 6 bases, with 8 bases remaining between them. Germline CDR1 reads MNHNY; CDR2 reads SVGAGI (reference sequence). The CDR3 region is CASSYLGSNEQFF. Here the CDR3 DNA reads TGTGCCAGCAGTTACCTGGGCTCCAATGAGCAGTTCTTC.

V is TRBV11-2 and J is TRBJ2-2; 7 positions match TRBD2. Germline-derived CDR1 and CDR2 are SGHAT and FQNNGV. J lost 2 bases, V lost 6 bases, and 9 bases had no gene match. This CDR3 contains 16 residues. CDR3 in DNA: TGTGCCAGCAGGGGACGACTAGCAGCCAACACCGGGGAGCTGTTTTTT. It codes for CASRGRLAANTGELFF.

This sequence joins TRBV7-9 and TRBJ1-5; tentative D call: TRBD1 (5 bases). CDR3 size: 14 residues. Germline CDR1 is SEHNR and CDR2 is FQNEAQ (reference sequence). V was trimmed by 5 bases and J by 4 bases, leaving 12 bases between them. In DNA, the CDR3 is TGTGCCAGCAGCCCCGTGACAGCTAATCAGCCCCAGCATTTT. Translated: CASSPVTANQPQHF.

This chain joins TRBV28 and TRBJ2-7; 9 bases fit TRBD1. Germline trimming cut 5 bases from V and 4 bases from J; bases unmatched to any gene: 6. CDR1 is MDHEN and CDR2 is SYDVKM in the germline V gene. This CDR3 comprises 14 residues. The CDR3 here is CASSRDRVLYEQYF. The CDR3 region has the DNA TGTGCCAGCAGTCGGGACAGGGTTCTTTACGAGCAGTACTTC.

This clone was seen just once. The CDR3 coding sequence is TGTGCCAGCAGCCAAGATACAGGTGGAAACACCATATATTTT. Amino acids: CASSQDTGGNTIYF. The chain carries TRBV4-2 and TRBJ1-3; D possibly corresponds to TRBD1 (5 bases). Germline V gene data show CDR1 as LGHNA and CDR2 as YNFKEQ. The germline V and J ends were trimmed by 0 bases and 3 bases, with 6 bases remaining between them. This CDR3 comprises 14 residues.

V is TRBV12-1 and J is TRBJ1-5. TRBV12-1 corresponds to a pseudogene. The CDR3 has 15 residues. The CDR3 DNA is TGTGCCAGCAGCTTGGGCCTAGGGAGCAATCAGCCCCAGCATTTT. It specifies CASSLGLGSNQPQHF.